This passage covers 23 T cell receptor beta chains from one sample sequenced in a study of blood T cell repertoires in COVID-19. Data came from immunoSEQ multiplex PCR; TCRdb stores just in-frame clones and leaves some out. The table shows about 76,000 clones, with 83% occurring only once. What was sequenced was peripheral blood. These TCRs come from an elderly man with acute or convalescent COVID-19.

The chain links TRBV24-1 to TRBJ1-5; TRBD1 matches 8 bases. Germline V lookup: CDR1 KGHDR, CDR2 SFDVKD. The CDR3 is made up of 14 amino acids. Trimming removed 4 bases from V and 14 bases from J; junction bases left unmatched: 12. The CDR3 DNA reads as TGTGCCACCAGTGACTCTAACCTTTACAGGGGGGAGCATTTT. Translation: CATSDSNLYRGEHF.

The J gene is TRBJ1-4, the V gene TRBV6-5; 7 nucleotides align to TRBD1. V dropped 7 bases and J dropped 5; count of bases not matched to a gene: 7. The V gene's germline CDR1 is MNHEY and CDR2 SVGAGI. CDR3 length: 14 residues. This CDR3 reads CASNPGQINEKLFF. CDR3 sequence (DNA): TGTGCCAGCAATCCGGGACAGATAAATGAAAAACTGTTTTTT.

This clone was seen only a few times. This chain connects TRBV6-2 or TRBV6-3 to TRBJ1-1; no reliable D call. The V end lost 6 bases, the J end lost 1 base, and 6 bases lay between the germline ends. The CDR3 is 12 amino acids. The germline V gene has CDR1 MNHEY and CDR2 SVGEGT. The CDR3 coding sequence is TGTGCCAGCAGCCGACAGAACACTGAAGCTTTCTTT. It encodes CASSRQNTEAFF.

A single count supports this clone. This chain uses TRBV6-5 with TRBJ1-5; unclear D gene. The CDR3 sequence is 15 residues long. V lost 8 bases and J 1 base, leaving 15 bases between the germline ends. Germline-derived CDR1 and CDR2 are MNHEY and SVGAGI. CDR3 amino acids: CASSGEWESNQPQHF. Written as DNA, the CDR3 is TGTGCCAGCTCGGGTGAGTGGGAGAGCAATCAGCCCCAGCATTTT.

The V and J genes are TRBV3-1 (or the pseudogene TRBV3-2) and TRBJ2-1, with a weak D call TRBD2 (5 bases). V lost 0 bases and J lost 7, with 22 bases in between. The CDR3 extends over 18 amino acids. Germline V gene data show CDR1 as LGHDT and CDR2 as YNNKEL (reference sequence). In DNA form, the CDR3 reads TGTGCCAGCAGCCAAGATCTCGGAGTAGCCCCTTCGGGGAATGAGCAGTTCTTC. Translating it yields CASSQDLGVAPSGNEQFF.

The chain links TRBV19 to TRBJ2-1; 7 bases map to TRBD2. CDR1 and CDR2 from the germline V gene are LNHDA and SQIVND (reference sequence). V was pared by 3 bases and J by 7 bases, with 9 bases of the junction left unmatched. CDR3 size: 15 residues. For the CDR3, the DNA is TGTGCCAGTAGTATGACCGGGGAGGGCGGGAATGAGCAGTTCTTC. It specifies CASSMTGEGGNEQFF.

This sequence joins TRBV7-3 and TRBJ2-7; D is unresolved. CDR3 length: 13 residues. Between the trimmed V and J ends, which lost 1 base and 3 bases, there was a span of 7 bases. CDR1 is SGHTA and CDR2 is FQGTGA in the germline V gene. The CDR3 is CASSLSAHYEQYF. CDR3 nucleotides: TGTGCCAGCAGCTTAAGCGCCCACTACGAGCAGTACTTC.

CDR3 bases: TGTGCCAGCAGTGTACAGAGTACGGAGCTGTTTTTT. Its protein is CASSVQSTELFF. The chain has TRBV12-3 or TRBV12-4 and TRBJ2-2, with unresolved D. Trimming cost V 5 bases and J 10 bases, with 11 bases left between them. The length of the CDR3 is 12 residues.

This clone has a handful of counts. This chain links TRBV28 with TRBJ1-2, with 8 bases matching TRBD1. The CDR3 has 16 amino acids. CDR1 and CDR2 from the germline V gene are MDHEN and SYDVKM. V lost 5 bases to trimming and J lost 6 bases; unmatched junction nucleotides: 14. Written as DNA, the CDR3 is TGTGCCAGCAGTGCAGGACAGGGAATCAGCGTGGATGGCTACACCTTC. It specifies CASSAGQGISVDGYTF.

CDR3 sequence (DNA): TGTGCCAGCAGCTTAGCACAGAGGAGCAGGGGCACTGAAGCTTTCTTT. It codes for CASSLAQRSRGTEAFF. The V gene is TRBV7-2, the J gene TRBJ1-1; maybe TRBD1 (6 bases). Trimming cost V 0 bases and J 4 bases, with 15 bases left between them. The CDR3 runs 16 residues. CDR1 and CDR2 from the germline V gene are SGHTA and FQGNSA.

The chain links TRBV19 to TRBJ2-3; no clear D gene. This CDR3 has 15 amino acids. Germline V gives CDR1 LNHDA, CDR2 SQIVND (reference sequence). V was pared by 5 bases and J by 6 bases, with 18 bases between. In DNA, the CDR3 is TGTGCCAGTAGTCCCCGTACGGGTTCGTCGGATACGCAGTATTTT. It encodes CASSPRTGSSDTQYF.

This chain uses TRBV20-1 with TRBJ1-5, with D perhaps TRBD1 (5 bases). The CDR3 is made up of 15 amino acids. Trimming shortened V by 3 bases and J by 0 bases, and 12 bases separated the two germline ends. CDR1 and CDR2 (germline): DFQATT, SNEGSKA (reference sequence). The CDR3 protein is CSASWGVDSNQPQHF. For the CDR3, the DNA is TGCAGTGCTAGTTGGGGGGTCGATAGCAATCAGCCCCAGCATTTT.

This sequence joins TRBV29-1 and TRBJ2-3, with 9 nucleotides matching TRBD2. Looked up from germline, CDR1 is SQVTM and CDR2 is ANQGSEA. CDR3 length equals 14 residues. The trim removed 4 bases at V and 4 bases at J, leaving 6 bases unmatched. The CDR3 protein is CSVVIAGASDTQYF. CDR3 nucleotides: TGCAGCGTTGTTATAGCGGGGGCATCAGATACGCAGTATTTT.

This clone was seen many times. The chain uses TRBV4-3 and TRBJ2-7; a weak D match, TRBD1 (5 bases). Trimming stripped 7 bases from V and 5 bases from J, with 21 bases between. The germline V gene has CDR1 LGHNA and CDR2 YSLEER. The CDR3 consists of 15 residues. The CDR3 nucleotides are TGCGCCAGCAAATCATCATTTGACAGCCTCCACGAGCAGTACTTC. It encodes CASKSSFDSLHEQYF.

The chain recombines TRBV28 with TRBJ1-2; 8 bases map to TRBD1. Per the germline V gene, CDR1 is MDHEN and CDR2 is SYDVKM. The CDR3 covers 15 residues. J lost 5 bases, V lost 7 bases, and 12 bases had no gene match. CDR3 nucleotide sequence: TGTGCCAGCACCCGACAACCGACAGGGGAATATGGCTACACCTTC. It specifies CASTRQPTGEYGYTF.

V is TRBV5-1 and J is TRBJ2-7, with 9 nucleotides matching TRBD1. The CDR3 spans 18 residues. Looked up from germline, CDR1 is SGHRS and CDR2 is YFSETQ. V was pared by 0 bases and J by 1 base, with 11 bases of the junction left unmatched. The chain's CDR3 is CASSLEARTGTGSYEQYF. DNA of the CDR3: TGCGCCAGCAGCTTGGAAGCCCGAACCGGGACAGGGTCCTACGAGCAGTACTTC.

The V gene is TRBV7-2, the J gene TRBJ1-4; TRBD1 matches at 10 bases. V shed 5 bases, J shed 5 bases, and the junction held 2 bases outside the gene matches. This CDR3 is 14 amino acids long. Germline V lookup: CDR1 SGHTA, CDR2 FQGNSA. CDR3 coding DNA: TGTGCCAGCAGCCGGGACAGGGGAAATGAAAAACTGTTTTTT. Protein sequence: CASSRDRGNEKLFF.

This clone occurred a few times. This chain links TRBV18 with TRBJ1-5, with D hard to call. Per the germline V gene, CDR1 is KGHSH and CDR2 is LQKENI. Trimming shortened V by 6 bases and J by 0 bases, and 15 bases separated the two germline ends. The CDR3 runs to 16 residues. The CDR3 DNA reads as TGTGCCAGCTCGGAGGAGAGAACCTTTAGCAATCAGCCCCAGCATTTT. Amino acids: CASSEERTFSNQPQHF.

In DNA form, the CDR3 reads TGTGCCAGCTCCCCCCTCGAGAGGGCCGGCTATGGCTACACCTTC. This codes for CASSPLERAGYGYTF. The V call is TRBV18, the J call TRBJ1-2; D call uncertain. Trimming removed 6 bases from V and 4 bases from J, with 18 bases in between. The CDR3 runs 15 residues. From germline, CDR1 is KGHSH and CDR2 LQKENI.

This clone came up a few times. The chain links TRBV27 to TRBJ2-2; the D gene is possibly TRBD2 (6 bases). The V end lost 3 bases, the J end lost 4 bases, and 6 bases lay between the germline ends. Germline CDR1 reads MNHEY; CDR2 reads SMNVEV (reference sequence). The CDR3 sequence is 13 residues long. For the CDR3, the DNA is TGTGCCAGCAGTTTGGGGGGCACCGGGGAGCTGTTTTTT. It specifies CASSLGGTGELFF.

The CDR3 loop reads CASSSPGLPYNEQFF. DNA of the CDR3: TGTGCCAGCAGCTCCCCGGGACTGCCTTACAATGAGCAGTTCTTC. This chain uses TRBV7-3 with TRBJ2-1; the D gene is possibly TRBD2 (6 bases). Germline V gives CDR1 SGHTA, CDR2 FQGTGA. This CDR3 spans 15 amino acids. The V and J ends lost 4 bases and 4 bases respectively, with 14 bases between them.

The chain is built from TRBV28 and TRBJ1-4, with 8 positions matching TRBD1. The germline V gene encodes CDR1 MDHEN and CDR2 SYDVKM. The trim removed 7 bases at V and 8 bases at J, leaving 3 bases unmatched. This CDR3 is 12 amino acids long. CDR3 nucleotide sequence: TGTGCCAGCACTTACAGGGGGGAAAAACTGTTTTTT. Translation gives CASTYRGEKLFF.

The rearrangement uses TRBV15 and TRBJ2-7, with D possibly matching TRBD1 (8 bases). The germline CDR1 and CDR2 sequences are LNHNV and YYDKDF (reference sequence). CDR3 length: 16 residues. V gave up 5 bases and J gave up 3 bases, with 20 bases separating them. CDR3 in amino acids: CATSPQGGQGLYEQYF. Here the CDR3 DNA reads TGTGCCACCAGCCCACAGGGGGGGCAGGGACTCTACGAGCAGTACTTC.